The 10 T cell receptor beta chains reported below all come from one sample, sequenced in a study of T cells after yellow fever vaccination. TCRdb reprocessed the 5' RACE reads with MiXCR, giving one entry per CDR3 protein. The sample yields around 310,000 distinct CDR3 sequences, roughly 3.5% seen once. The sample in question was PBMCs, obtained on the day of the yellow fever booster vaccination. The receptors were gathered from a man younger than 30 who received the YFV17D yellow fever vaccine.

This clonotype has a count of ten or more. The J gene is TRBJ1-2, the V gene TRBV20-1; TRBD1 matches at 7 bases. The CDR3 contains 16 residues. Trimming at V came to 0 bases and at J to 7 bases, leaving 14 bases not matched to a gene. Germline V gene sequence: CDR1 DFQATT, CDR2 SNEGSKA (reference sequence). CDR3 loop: CSARDRRQGGSTGYTF. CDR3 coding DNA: TGCAGTGCTAGAGACCGTCGACAGGGCGGGTCGACTGGCTACACCTTC.

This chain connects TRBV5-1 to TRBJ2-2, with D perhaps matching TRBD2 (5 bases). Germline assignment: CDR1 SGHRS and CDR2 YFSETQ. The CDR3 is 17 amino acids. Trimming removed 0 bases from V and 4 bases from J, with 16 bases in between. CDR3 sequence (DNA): TGCGCCAGCAGCTTGGCCCCGACTAATTCGGGCACCGGGGAGCTGTTTTTT. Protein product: CASSLAPTNSGTGELFF.

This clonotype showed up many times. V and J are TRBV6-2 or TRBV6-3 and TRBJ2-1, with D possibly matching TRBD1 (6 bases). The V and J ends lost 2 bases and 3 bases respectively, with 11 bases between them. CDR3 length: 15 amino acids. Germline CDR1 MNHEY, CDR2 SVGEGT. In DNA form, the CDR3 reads TGTGCCAGCAGTTACGACGTGACAGGCTACAATGAGCAGTTCTTC. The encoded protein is CASSYDVTGYNEQFF.

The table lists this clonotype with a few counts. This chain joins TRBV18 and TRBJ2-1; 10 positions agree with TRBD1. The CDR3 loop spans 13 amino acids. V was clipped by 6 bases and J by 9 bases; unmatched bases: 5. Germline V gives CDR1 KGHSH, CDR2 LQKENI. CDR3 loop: CASSPGQGTEQFF. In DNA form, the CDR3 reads TGTGCCAGCTCCCCGGGACAGGGGACTGAGCAGTTCTTC.

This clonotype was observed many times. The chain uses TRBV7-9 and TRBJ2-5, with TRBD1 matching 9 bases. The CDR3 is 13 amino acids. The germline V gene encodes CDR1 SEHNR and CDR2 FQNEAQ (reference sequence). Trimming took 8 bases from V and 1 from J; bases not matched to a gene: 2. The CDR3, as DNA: TGTGCCAGCGGGACAGGGCTCCAAGAGACCCAGTACTTC. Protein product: CASGTGLQETQYF.

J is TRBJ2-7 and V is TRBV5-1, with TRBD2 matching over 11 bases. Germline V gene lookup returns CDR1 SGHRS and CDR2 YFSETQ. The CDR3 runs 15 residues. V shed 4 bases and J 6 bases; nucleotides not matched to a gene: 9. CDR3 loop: CASSDRLAGSCEQYF. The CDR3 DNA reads TGCGCCAGCAGCGATCGACTAGCGGGGAGCTGCGAGCAGTACTTC.

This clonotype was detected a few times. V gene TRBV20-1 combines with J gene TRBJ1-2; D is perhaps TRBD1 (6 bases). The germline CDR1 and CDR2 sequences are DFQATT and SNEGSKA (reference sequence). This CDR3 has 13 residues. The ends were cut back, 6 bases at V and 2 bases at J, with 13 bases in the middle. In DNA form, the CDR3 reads TGCAGTGCACCGAGGACAGCAAACTATGGCTACACCTTC. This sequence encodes CSAPRTANYGYTF.

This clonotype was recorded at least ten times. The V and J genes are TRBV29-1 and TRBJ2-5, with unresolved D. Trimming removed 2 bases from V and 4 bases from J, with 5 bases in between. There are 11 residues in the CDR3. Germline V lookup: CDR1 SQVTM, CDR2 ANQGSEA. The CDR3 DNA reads TGCAGCGTTGAACCGGGAGAGACCCAGTACTTC. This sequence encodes CSVEPGETQYF.

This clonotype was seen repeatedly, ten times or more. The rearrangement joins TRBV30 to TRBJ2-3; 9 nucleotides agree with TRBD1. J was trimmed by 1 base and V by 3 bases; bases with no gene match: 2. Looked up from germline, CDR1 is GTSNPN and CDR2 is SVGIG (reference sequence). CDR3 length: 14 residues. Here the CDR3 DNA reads TGTGCCTGGAGCTGGACAGGGGGCACAGATACGCAGTATTTT. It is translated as CAWSWTGGTDTQYF.

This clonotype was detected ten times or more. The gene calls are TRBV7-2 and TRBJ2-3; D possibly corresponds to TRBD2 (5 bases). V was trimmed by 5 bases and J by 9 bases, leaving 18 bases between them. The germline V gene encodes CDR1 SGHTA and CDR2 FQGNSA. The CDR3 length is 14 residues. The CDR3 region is CASSPYSLGGTQYF. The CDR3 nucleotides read TGTGCCAGCAGCCCATACTCGCTTGGAGGCACGCAGTATTTT.